The present T cell receptor beta chain was sequenced within a study of shared clonotypes between healthy human individuals. Measured with immunoSEQ multiplex PCR; TCRdb has only the in-frame clones, and not every one. In the table there are some 680,000 clones, around 73% of which are singletons. Germline loops: CDR1 SGHRS, CDR2 YFSETQ. The germline V and J ends were trimmed by 1 base and 0 bases, with 12 bases remaining between them. The length of the CDR3 is 16 residues. Study results and caveats: Shared clonotypes across all four donors exceeded non-shared ones in generation probability.

Comments on this clone: Its antigen is currently unknown.

This clonotype was obtained from a woman under 40 in good health. The V gene is TRBV5-1, the J gene TRBJ2-3; tentative D call: TRBD2 (6 bases). Sequenced input: memory CD4+ T cells sorted from blood. Described subset: CD45RA-negative fraction. The CDR3 loop is CASSLWTGTSTDTQYF. CDR3 DNA sequence: TGCGCCAGCAGCTTGTGGACGGGGACTAGCACAGATACGCAGTATTTT.